The sequence of this TCR beta chain was determined in a study of T cells in Graves' hyperthyroidism and ophthalmopathy (dated by TCRdb to the late 2010s). With regard to the full study: Peripheral blood was collected at initial diagnosis, before any treatment. To identify distinguishing TCR V-J signatures, a discovery cohort of 90 to 100 patients was used, comprising some 45 with Graves' ophthalmopathy and 57 with stable Graves' hyperthyroidism. Prospective prediction of ophthalmopathy was tested in an independent validation cohort consisting of some 18 hyperthyroidism patients and over 15 patients who later progressed to ophthalmopathy. The 100 discovery patients were randomly split 7:3 into training and test sets. The study also compared thyroid tissue and blood T-cell repertoires from five or six Graves' hyperthyroidism patients. Once sampling was done, hyperthyroidism patients were given methimazole at a starting dose of 30 mg daily, whereas ophthalmopathy patients were given high-dose intravenous methylprednisolone. The paper reports TCR Vbeta CDR3 sequencing of roughly 140 peripheral blood samples: 40 to 45 ophthalmopathy, under 80 hyperthyroidism and around 17 progressor patients. The paper's findings and limits, for the study overall: A model built on a 13 V-J signature distinguished ophthalmopathy from stable hyperthyroidism, reaching approximately 89% sensitivity and under 84% specificity in cross-validation and 80%/75% in testing. Most expanded thyroid clonotypes (frequency above 0.001) were also found in blood, which suggests that blood repertoires may mirror thyroid immune responses. No statistical method was used to fix the sample size in advance, and group allocation was not hidden from the investigators. During validation, the model predicted progression to ophthalmopathy a median of roughly 7.1 months ahead of onset, with approximately 70% sensitivity and less than 85% specificity.

This clonotype has at least ten counts. Its antigen has not been determined. No base quality values were provided; no much bigger clone lies one nucleotide off. Amplification of TCR beta CDR3 regions was carried out from RNA transcripts. For the first round of RT-PCR on the TCR CDR3, the HTBI primer set was used together with the Qiagen OneStep RT-PCR kit. A second multiplex PCR round built the libraries, followed by size selection and purification. Paired-end sequencing of the libraries was performed with 100 bp reads on an Illumina HiSeq2000. The study's own analysis went as follows. SOAPnuke was used to process the raw data, with reads discarded if the reads contained adapters or uncalled bases, had a mean Phred below 15, or lacked an exact constant-primer or identifier match. High-quality paired reads were merged with COPE v1.2.5, and unique nucleotide sequences were defined as clonotypes. MiTCR v1.1 was used to align the clonotypes against IMGT TRBV, TRBD and TRBJ reference segments. Only V-J combinations with frequency above 0.0001, covering 99.2% of repertoires, were analysed. A TCS score was defined as the ratio between F50 (clonal expansion) and ExV (chaos), using BLOSUM62-based TCRdist between CDR3 peptides within each V-J. Welch's t-statistics and random forest reduced roughly 540 V-J features to about 12, which were used in a naive Bayes classifier (R e1071). TCRdb reanalyzed the raw reads on its own, using fastp at Q25 for trimming and MiXCR for clone calling, and kept in-frame beta chains. Records with the same CDR3 protein are collapsed into one entry carrying the most frequent genes and DNA. The authors' filters were not applied to this entry. Present in this sample are around 340,000 distinct CDR3 sequences, 18% of which were seen just once. 15% to 19% of the sample is held by the ten biggest clonotypes.

Moderately to severely active disease, a Clinical Activity Score of at least 3, a NOSPECS grade of at least 4, and a duration under 3 months were present in ophthalmopathy patients. Patients with uncontrolled infections, other autoimmune diseases, pregnancy or lactation were excluded. Clinical symptoms, serum thyroxine and TRAb, thyroid ultrasound, and orbital computed tomography formed the basis for the diagnoses. Ficoll-Paque density gradient centrifugation was used to isolate PBMCs from 8.5 to 10 ml of fresh peripheral blood. Total RNA was extracted with Trizol reagent, and quality was checked on an Agilent 2100 Bioanalyzer. Counted from cysteine to phenylalanine, this CDR3 has 14 amino acids. Only the CDR3 portion is preserved as DNA: 42 bases, with reading frame beginning at the first base. According to the germline V gene (reference sequence), CDR1 reads DFQATT and CDR2 reads SNEGSKA. The V end gives up 6 bases and the J end 0 bases, leaving 4 bases in the junction not matched to a gene.

The sequencing sample was made of blood. This sequence was found in a woman aged 40 to 49 with Graves' ophthalmopathy. This receptor chain uses TRBV20-1 and TRBJ2-2; TRBD2 aligns with 7 central bases. Here the CDR3 is given as CSASTSANTGELFF. The DNA is TGCAGTGCAAGTACTAGCGCGAACACCGGGGAGCTGTTTTTT.